This TCR beta chain was captured in a study of molecular identifiers for immune sequencing clone quantification. Germline CDR1 reads SEHNR; CDR2 reads FQNEAQ (reference sequence). V dropped 4 bases and J dropped 4 bases, with 6 bases sitting between them. The CDR3 runs to 12 residues. Sorting was used to obtain naive CD8 T cells (CD8+CD4-CCR7+CD45RA+). The bulk TCR libraries were made with methods described before and with listed TCR primers. TCRdb used MiXCR to reprocess the PCR reads, holding one entry per CDR3 protein. The sample carries 23,000 or so distinct CDR3 sequences, roughly a sixth recorded once. This clonotype is deemed medium-sized. Its antigen is as yet unknown. Study results and caveats: Over 99% of CMV-specific effector molecules, but under 1% of naive ones, were in clones above 20 copies. Underestimated sizes of highly expanded clones could result from identical TCR molecules that share a barcode.

What was sequenced was naive CD8+ T cells from blood, with Jurkat cell RNA spiked in. As to subset: FACS-sorted CD8+CD4-CCR7+CD45RA+ naive T cells. The rearrangement uses TRBV7-9 and TRBJ2-3; D unclear. The receptor comes from a human donor in good health. Some libraries in this study had Jurkat cell RNA spiked in. Here the CDR3 reads CASSYGSDTQYF. The CDR3 region has the DNA TGTGCCAGCAGCTACGGGTCAGATACGCAGTATTTT.